This T cell receptor beta chain was sequenced during a study of shared clonotypes between healthy human individuals (TCRdb year 2020). Study-wide context: A few men and a couple of women, aged 18 to 49 years, made up the cohort. For each donor, three plates each were used for CD4 naive and CD4 memory, two plates were used for CD8 naive, and one plate was used for CD8 memory. To estimate repertoire size and how much clonotype sharing occurs between individuals, the study deeply sequenced the blood TCR repertoires of 5 or 6 healthy adults. Libraries were prepared and TCR repertoires were sequenced by different laboratories using diverse techniques, in order to increase sequencing depth and limit assay-specific biases. Between about 0.85 and 8.9 billion PBMCs per donor were obtained by leukapheresis. The study at large found these results: Naive subsets generally had larger estimated clonotype richness than memory subsets did. Sampling was restricted to blood, and TCR repertoires in tissues likely differ from the TCR repertoires found in blood. Across several donors, around 5% of naive CD4, more than 3% of naive CD8, roughly 2.2% of memory CD4, and approximately 0.4% of memory CD8 clonotypes were shared. Pairwise subsampling indicated that sequencing depth was expected to affect the degree of clonotype sharing among donors. Because the study included only a small number of donors, the genetic and exposure-history diversity represented was limited. Incomplete sequencing was indicated by rarefaction of sorted-subset datasets, despite the large sequencing depth. Clonotypes shared by all four sorted-subset donors showed higher generation probabilities than non-shared clonotypes.

Measured from the cysteine to the phenylalanine, the CDR3 is 13 residues long. Solely the CDR3 DNA is kept, with 39 bases framed from the first base. Between the V and J ends, shortened by 5 bases and 7 bases respectively, the junction contains 11 bases. The germline V gene yields MDHEN for CDR1 and SYDVKM for CDR2. CD8 naive samples were obtained by positive selection for CCR7 among CD45RO-negative cells, yielding a CD45RA+CCR7+ population from which TemRA cells were excluded. Healthy HIV-negative adults with no recently reported acute infections or vaccinations were included as donors. Every donor was a Caucasian adult residing in Nashville, Tennessee, USA. Blood was obtained by leukapheresis, after which PBMCs were separated by Ficoll-Histopaque density gradient centrifugation and cryopreserved in liquid nitrogen vapor phase. Purity and quantity of every magnetically sorted T cell population were checked by analytical flow cytometry. From each sorted fraction, genomic DNA was isolated and quantified by UV absorbance on a Nanodrop 2000c.

This clone was seen only once. What antigen it recognizes has not been identified. No base quality information exists; no much larger clone differs at one position. TCR CDR3 regions were amplified from genomic DNA by multiplex PCR using the deep immunoSEQ assay. For each cell subset, the extracted genomic DNA was distributed evenly across all wells of several immunoSEQ 96-well plates, and each plate served as one replicate. For sorted subsets, each replicate PCR was loaded with roughly 0.2 ug genomic DNA, equivalent to 30,000 or so T cell genomes. Purified libraries were quantified with a Qubit 3.0 fluorometer, sized on a Bioanalyzer 2100, and re-quantified with the KAPA Library Quantification kit. A separate single-read 150-cycle Illumina NextSeq 550 flow cell was used to sequence each immunoSEQ 96-well plate. Under the source paper's analysis protocol: Because the immunoSEQ output held only junctional sequences and lacked quality scores, the filtering could not match the filtering applied to full-length reads. Sequences were annotated with PyIR, a Python wrapper for IgBLAST v1.9, and V/J genes and CDR3 were assigned using IMGT germline references. Any read was removed if the V/J assignment was weak (E-value above 1e-6), the CDR3 was missing, or the read contained stop codons, out-of-frame junctions, or ambiguous translated residues. V3J clonotypes were defined by identical inferred V gene, J gene, and CDR3 amino acid sequence. The percentage overlap between two repertoires was calculated by dividing the number of shared unique clonotypes by the size of the smaller repertoire. Repertoire richness was assessed with RTK rarefaction, the Chao1 estimator, and Recon v2.1 estimates of unobserved clonotypes. OLGA was used to compute generation probabilities for all TCRbeta clonotypes that the gDNA method yielded from a few donors. What TCRdb holds here is the immuneACCESS table cut down to in-frame rearrangements. Part of the clones is not present; checked against another copy, under half of the missing clones reflect an unresolved V gene, and the others are unexplained. Clone size and V and J calls were adopted from that table, with D and trimming inferred from the DNA. The sample records roughly 590,000 clones, around 95% of which are singletons. In total, the top ten clones hold less than 0.13% of the sample.

The chain couples TRBV28 to TRBJ2-2; the D gene lacks a confident call. This TCR was recovered from a woman in her thirties in good health. Sequenced: naive CD8+ T cells sorted from blood. The cell subset or site label on this specimen signifies: CD45RA+CCR7+. The sequenced DNA: TGTGCCAGCAGTCTCACTTTGAGCGGGGAGCTGTTTTTT. Protein translation: CASSLTLSGELFF.